This T cell receptor beta chain is from a study of cytomegalovirus exposure and HLA in healthy donors. Study-wide results and limits: Researchers reported in a later analysis that a missense DCLRE1C variant was tied to TCR beta V- and J-gene trimming. DRB1 had the most TCR associations and HLA-C the fewest, a later analysis found, with rates varying by HLA locus. The study put 150 or so TCR beta chains on its list as cytomegalovirus-associated.

The PCR used 60 Vbeta and 13 Jbeta primers. Using immunoSEQ multiplex PCR, the repertoire was profiled, and TCRdb retains in-frame clones only, with some absent. This table has approximately 130,000 clones, around 85% appearing once. About this clone itself: Its antigen is as yet unknown.

Trimming stripped 5 bases from V and 2 bases from J, with 14 bases between. Germline V gene data show CDR1 as MDHEN and CDR2 as SYDVKM. The CDR3 is 15 residues long. Sequencing used PBMCs. The chain has TRBV28 and TRBJ2-3; perhaps TRBD2 as D (6 bases). This clonotype originated in a young woman in good health and CMV-seropositive. In DNA, the CDR3 is TGTGCCAGCAGTGGGGACTTCGACTTCACAGATACGCAGTATTTT. Translation: CASSGDFDFTDTQYF.